This T cell receptor beta chain is drawn from a study of blood T cell repertoires in COVID-19. The CDR3 is 15 residues long. Trimming stripped 3 bases from V and 0 bases from J, with 10 bases between. Germline CDR1 and CDR2: ENHRY and SYGVKD. This clone has just one count. Everyone who took part was about 18 to 90 years old, and they came from roughly 25 US areas. Per the study methods: Reference gene primer amplification gave nucleated cell count estimates. Repertoires were generated with immunoSEQ multiplex PCR, while TCRdb's copy carries only in-frame clones and drops some. D and trimming were read from the DNA, whereas the V and J calls and clone size are those reported in that table. The sample has hundreds of thousands of clones, roughly 89% seen once.

Sequenced material: PBMCs or T cells enriched from blood (not recorded which). The rearrangement uses TRBV10-3 and TRBJ2-3; a possible D gene is TRBD2 (6 bases). This TCR derives from a woman aged 18 to 35 with acute COVID-19. The CDR3 sequence is CAISDSGASTDTQYF. In DNA, the CDR3 is TGTGCCATCAGTGACTCGGGAGCTAGCACAGATACGCAGTATTTT.